This T cell receptor beta chain was sequenced during a study of T-cell memory formation after mild COVID-19. MiXCR was run by TCRdb on the 5' RACE reads, yielding one entry per CDR3 protein. The sample comprises a few hundred thousand distinct CDR3 sequences, 20% to 25% of which are singletons, and around 12% rests with the top ten. The clonotype comes from an adult woman who had mild COVID-19 (a few samples of this study predate the infection). Cell type and time point are not known. The source material was PBMCs or a T cell subset sorted from them (not recorded which).

The CDR3, as DNA: TGTGCCAGCAGCTCCTTGACAGGTCCGAGCTCCTACAATGAGCAGTTCTTC. It is translated as CASSSLTGPSSYNEQFF. The chain has TRBV7-2 and TRBJ2-1; possible D gene TRBD1, 6 bases. This CDR3 spans 17 amino acids. CDR1 is SGHTA and CDR2 is FQGNSA in the germline V gene. The ends were cut back, 4 bases at V and 0 bases at J, with 16 bases in the middle.